This T cell receptor (beta chain) is from a study of blood T cell repertoires in COVID-19. Overall study context: Donors in the United States, Italy and Spain gave samples during acute or convalescent COVID-19.

Measured with immunoSEQ multiplex PCR; TCRdb has only the in-frame clones, and not every one. The table includes roughly 180,000 clones, around 80% detected once. One Seattle source followed patients from active infection through their disease course. The CDR3 loop spans 17 amino acids. The V gene end was trimmed by 0 bases and the J gene end by 5 bases; junction bases not matched to a gene: 5. Per germline, CDR1 SGHAT and CDR2 FQNNGV. The J gene is TRBJ2-5, the V gene TRBV11-2; 14 positions agree with TRBD2. Source material: peripheral blood. The receptor was isolated from a woman aged 80 or older with COVID-19, enrolled during active disease. CDR3 nucleotide sequence: TGTGCCAGCAGCTTAGAGGGGACTAGCGGGGGCGGGGAGACCCAGTACTTC. Amino acids: CASSLEGTSGGGETQYF.